These 9 T cell receptor beta chains originate from one sample sequenced in a study of blood T cell repertoires in COVID-19. The method was immunoSEQ multiplex PCR; TCRdb's version includes in-frame clones alone and lacks a portion of them. The sample holds about 56,000 clones, over 75% seen once. Specimen: peripheral blood. The receptors derive from a man aged 50-59 years with active COVID-19.

The CDR3 loop reads CASSSGLAGGQLFF. CDR3 sequence (DNA): TGTGCCAGCAGCTCGGGACTAGCGGGGGGGCAGTTGTTCTTC. The rearrangement links TRBV7-2 to TRBJ2-1; 16 bases are a match to TRBD2. CDR1 is SGHTA and CDR2 is FQGNSA in the germline V gene. This CDR3 is built from 14 residues. Losses at the gene ends were 4 bases for V and 15 bases for J; bases not matched to a gene: 6.

As for this clone: Other DNA sequences in the same sample also yield this CDR3. V usage is TRBV5-1 and J usage is TRBJ2-5, with 7 bases identical to TRBD2. The CDR3 has 14 amino acids. J lost 1 base, V lost 2 bases, and 2 bases had no gene match. In germline, CDR1 is SGHRS, CDR2 YFSETQ. DNA of the CDR3: TGCGCCAGCAGCTTAGGGACTATCCAAGAGACCCAGTACTTC. As protein: CASSLGTIQETQYF.

This clone appeared once. The V call is TRBV4-2, the J call TRBJ1-5, with D possibly matching TRBD1 (5 bases). The CDR3 runs to 14 residues. CDR1 LGHNA and CDR2 YNFKEQ come from the germline V gene. Between the trimmed V and J ends, which lost 5 bases and 2 bases, there was a span of 10 bases. The CDR3 here is CASSFQGGNQPQHF. The DNA for the CDR3 is TGTGCCAGCAGCTTCCAAGGGGGCAATCAGCCCCAGCATTTT.

The chain carries TRBV5-1 and TRBJ2-3; D is possibly TRBD1 (6 bases). With 1 base removed from V and 3 bases from J, the gap between germline ends came to 21 bases. From germline, CDR1 is SGHRS and CDR2 YFSETQ. The CDR3 spans 18 residues. CDR3 nucleotide sequence: TGCGCCAGCAGCTTGTGGGACAACCCCTACCCAGGGACAGATACGCAGTATTTT. As protein: CASSLWDNPYPGTDTQYF.

V and J are TRBV5-1 and TRBJ2-4; 9 bases are a match to TRBD1. J gave up 6 bases and V 4 bases, and 2 bases lay outside the gene matches. Germline V lookup: CDR1 SGHRS, CDR2 YFSETQ. The CDR3 is made up of 13 amino acids. DNA for the CDR3: TGCGCCAGCAGCGGGACAGGGTTAAACATTCAGTACTTC. It yields the protein CASSGTGLNIQYF.

The chain is built from TRBV7-8 and TRBJ2-2; 9 nucleotides align to TRBD1. Trimming at V came to 4 bases and at J to 4 bases, leaving 10 bases not matched to a gene. Germline V gene data show CDR1 as SGHVS and CDR2 as FQNEAQ. This CDR3 has 17 residues. This CDR3 is CASSSRRDRVATGELFF. CDR3 in DNA: TGTGCCAGCAGCTCTCGCCGGGACAGGGTGGCCACCGGGGAGCTGTTTTTT.

V is TRBV29-1 and J is TRBJ2-1; 9 bases are a match to TRBD2. Germline V gene sequence: CDR1 SQVTM, CDR2 ANQGSEA. Unmatched junction bases numbered 7, after V lost 6 bases and J lost 4 bases. The length of the CDR3 is 14 residues. The CDR3 DNA is TGCAGCGTGTCGGCGGGGGGGCCATACAATGAGCAGTTCTTC. Translated, it gives CSVSAGGPYNEQFF.

The DNA of the CDR3 is TGTGCCAGCAGCTTCGGGGTGAGCTCCTACGAGCAGTACTTC. Translated: CASSFGVSSYEQYF. The J gene is TRBJ2-7, the V gene TRBV7-9; D is possibly TRBD2 (5 bases). Trimming took off 3 bases at V and 0 bases at J, with 9 bases between the two ends. Per germline, CDR1 SEHNR and CDR2 FQNEAQ (reference sequence). The CDR3 is 14 residues long.

The chain is built from TRBV5-1 and TRBJ2-5, with TRBD2 identical over 11 bases. J was trimmed by 3 bases and V by 5 bases; bases with no gene match: 9. The CDR3 loop spans 16 amino acids. Germline V CDR1 and CDR2: SGHRS, YFSETQ. The CDR3 bases are TGCGCCAGCAGGGGAATAGCGGGGGGGCCGAAAGAGACCCAGTACTTC. The encoded protein is CASRGIAGGPKETQYF.